This T cell receptor beta chain was captured in a study of PD-L1 blockade in urothelial cancer. Study summary: Patients' atezolizumab regimen, 1,200 mg intravenously every 3 weeks, began in the mid-2010s. Patients arrived having already received 0 to 3 prior chemotherapy regimens.

Spiking of synthetic TCR analog templates was performed in each PCR. Sequenced by immunoSEQ multiplex PCR; TCRdb stores in-frame clones only, minus some. The sample holds about 38,000 clones, 85% to 90% seen once. This clone was seen just once. Trimming cost V 0 bases and J 0 bases; bases outside gene matches: 7. The CDR3 is made up of 18 amino acids. CDR1 is SGHTA and CDR2 is FQGTGA in the germline V gene. The receptor comes from a man aged 55-75 years with urothelial cancer. The chain uses TRBV7-3 and TRBJ2-2; TRBD1 matches at 7 bases. This specimen consisted of PBMCs, obtained around atezolizumab (anti-PD-L1) treatment. The DNA for the CDR3 is TGTGCCAGCAGCTTAACGTTAGGGCAGGGGGCGAACACCGGGGAGCTGTTTTTT. Its translation is CASSLTLGQGANTGELFF. Full variable domain (remainder filled in from reference TRBV7-3 and TRBJ2-2): GAGVSQTPSNKVTEKGKYVELRCDPISGHTALYWYRQSLGQGPEFLIYFQGTGAADDSGLPNDRFFAVRPEGSVSTLKIQRTERGDSAVYLCASSLTLGQGANTGELFFGEGSRLTVL.